This passage covers 21 T cell receptor beta chains from one sample sequenced in a study of cytomegalovirus exposure and HLA in healthy donors. In the PCR, 60 Vbeta and 13 Jbeta primers were used. The assay was immunoSEQ multiplex PCR, and TCRdb's table has in-frame clones only and misses some. The repertoire holds some 200,000 clones, around 80% seen once, with over 5.5% in the top ten. The sample taken for sequencing was PBMCs. The receptors were gathered from a middle-aged man in good health and CMV-seropositive.

The rearrangement uses TRBV18 and TRBJ1-4; 8 bases are a match to TRBD1. The CDR3 contains 16 residues. The V gene's germline CDR1 is KGHSH and CDR2 LQKENI. J lost 0 bases, V lost 5 bases, and 5 bases had no gene match. This CDR3 reads CASSNDRGATNEKLFF. The CDR3 DNA follows: TGTGCCAGCTCAAACGACAGGGGTGCAACTAATGAAAAACTGTTTTTT.

The gene calls are TRBV7-3 and TRBJ2-2, with 7 bases matching TRBD2. The CDR3 has 14 residues. Trimming took 3 bases from V and 7 from J; bases not matched to a gene: 5. In germline, CDR1 is SGHTA, CDR2 FQGTGA. The CDR3 sequence is CASSFGRQGGELFF. Here the CDR3 DNA reads TGTGCCAGCAGCTTCGGGAGGCAGGGCGGGGAGCTGTTTTTT.

The chain employs TRBV9 and TRBJ2-7; 13 bases agree with TRBD2. The germline V gene has CDR1 SGDLS and CDR2 YYNGEE. This CDR3 comprises 14 residues. With V trimmed by 3 bases and J by 4 bases, 1 base remained unmatched. DNA for the CDR3: TGTGCCAGCAGCGGGACTAGCGGGGGTTACGAGCAGTACTTC. Its translation is CASSGTSGGYEQYF.

The rearrangement links TRBV4-1 to TRBJ2-1, with unresolved D. Germline values: CDR1 MGHRA, CDR2 YSYEKL. V was trimmed by 5 bases and J by 6 bases, leaving 8 bases between them. This CDR3 has 12 amino acids. The CDR3 DNA is TGCGCCAGCAGCAACCGCGGCAATGAGCAGTTCTTC. It specifies CASSNRGNEQFF.

The J gene is TRBJ2-2, the V gene TRBV6-5, with D perhaps TRBD2 (6 bases). This CDR3 contains 13 residues. Trimming left V 5 bases short and J 6 bases short, with 10 bases between. Germline CDR1 reads MNHEY; CDR2 reads SVGAGI. In nucleotides, the CDR3 is TGTGCCAGCAGTGGAGGGGTTCCCGGGGAGCTGTTTTTT. Its translation is CASSGGVPGELFF.

The chain joins TRBV19 to TRBJ2-2, with 10 bases lining up with TRBD2. Germline CDR1 is LNHDA and CDR2 is SQIVND (reference sequence). J lost 6 bases, V lost 6 bases, and 13 bases had no gene match. This CDR3 has 17 residues. CDR3 sequence: CASSTQFGTSDPGELFF. The CDR3 coding sequence is TGTGCCAGTAGCACGCAGTTTGGGACTAGCGATCCCGGGGAGCTGTTTTTT. The variable domain in full, completed from reference TRBV19 and TRBJ2-2, reads DGGITQSPKYLFRKEGQNVTLSCEQNLNHDAMYWYRQDPGQGLRLIYYSQIVNDFQKGDIAEGYSVSREKKESFPLTVTSAQKNPTAFYLCASSTQFGTSDPGELFFGEGSRLTVL.

This chain uses TRBV5-4 with TRBJ2-7; the D gene is possibly TRBD1 (6 bases). Trimming took off 0 bases at V and 6 bases at J, with 13 bases between the two ends. CDR1 and CDR2 from the germline V gene are SGHNT and YYREEE (reference sequence). The CDR3 extends over 14 amino acids. CDR3 coding DNA: TGTGCCAGCAGCTTGGCCAGGGGTTTCGGCGAGCAGTACTTC. Protein sequence: CASSLARGFGEQYF.

This chain connects TRBV7-3 to TRBJ2-7, with D possibly matching TRBD1 (5 bases). Germline V gives CDR1 SGHTA, CDR2 FQGTGA. Trimming pared 5 bases from V and 7 bases from J, leaving 9 bases between. The CDR3 spans 11 residues. DNA for the CDR3: TGTGCCAGCAGCCAGGGTCGGGAGCAGTACTTC. Protein sequence: CASSQGREQYF.

The CDR3 reads CASTLGGAGEAFF. For the CDR3, the DNA is TGTGCCAGCACCTTAGGGGGGGCCGGTGAAGCTTTCTTT. This rearrangement joins TRBV28 to TRBJ1-1; the D gene is possibly TRBD1 (6 bases). The germline gives CDR1 MDHEN, CDR2 SYDVKM. The V and J ends lost 7 bases and 7 bases respectively, with 16 bases between them. The CDR3 covers 13 residues.

The chain uses TRBV28 and TRBJ2-6, with a possible D match to TRBD2 (7 bases). Germline V gene lookup returns CDR1 MDHEN and CDR2 SYDVKM. Trimming cost V 5 bases and J 3 bases, with 14 bases left between them. There are 16 residues in the CDR3. The CDR3 DNA sequence: TGTGCCAGCAGTCTTCGGGGGGCTTATGGGGCCAACGTCCTGACTTTC. This translates into CASSLRGAYGANVLTF.

This chain links TRBV6-5 with TRBJ2-5; maybe TRBD1 (6 bases). The V gene's germline CDR1 is MNHEY and CDR2 SVGAGI. The CDR3 totals 15 residues. V was trimmed by 5 bases and J by 1 base, leaving 14 bases between them. This CDR3 reads CASSQGQALQETQYF. The CDR3, as DNA: TGTGCCAGCAGTCAGGGACAAGCCCTCCAAGAGACCCAGTACTTC.

The rearrangement uses TRBV7-3 and TRBJ2-5, with TRBD2 matching over 13 bases. CDR1 SGHTA and CDR2 FQGTGA come from the germline V gene. There are 15 residues in the CDR3. Trimming removed 4 bases from V and 9 bases from J; junction bases left unmatched: 8. Written as DNA, the CDR3 is TGTGCCAGCAGCTCGGGGACTAGCGGGGCGGGGGCCCAGTACTTC. Protein: CASSSGTSGAGAQYF.

By its share, this clone is medium-sized. The genes are TRBV30 and TRBJ1-1; a weak D match, TRBD1 (5 bases). Germline CDR1 is GTSNPN and CDR2 is SVGIG (reference sequence). This CDR3 spans 14 amino acids. V was shortened by 0 bases and J by 2 bases, with 10 bases between the two germline ends. The CDR3 sequence is CAWSVQASNTEAFF. The DNA for the CDR3 is TGTGCCTGGAGTGTACAGGCATCCAACACTGAAGCTTTCTTT.

This clone was observed a few times. The chain uses TRBV27 and TRBJ1-5, with D perhaps matching TRBD1 (5 bases). Germline CDR1 reads MNHEY; CDR2 reads SMNVEV (reference sequence). V was clipped by 6 bases and J by 5 bases, with 17 bases between them. The CDR3 covers 15 residues. DNA for the CDR3: TGTGCCAGCAGCCGGTACGGGGGAAGGGATCAGCCCCAGCATTTT. As protein: CASSRYGGRDQPQHF.

This sequence joins TRBV19 and TRBJ1-1; 9 nucleotides agree with TRBD1. The V gene end was trimmed by 11 bases and the J gene end by 5 bases; junction bases not matched to a gene: 9. Germline loops: CDR1 LNHDA, CDR2 SQIVND (reference sequence). This CDR3 region has 13 residues. CDR3 DNA sequence: TGTGCCGGGAGTAGACAGGGGGGGACTGAAGCTTTCTTT. It is translated as CAGSRQGGTEAFF.

The chain is built from TRBV13 and TRBJ2-1, with D perhaps matching TRBD2 (5 bases). V was trimmed by 3 bases and J by 7 bases, leaving 13 bases between them. The CDR3 has 14 amino acids. Germline V gene data show CDR1 as PRHDT and CDR2 as FYEKMQ (reference sequence). CDR3 protein: CASSFTNRRNEQFF. The CDR3 region has the DNA TGTGCCAGCAGCTTTACGAATCGGAGGAATGAGCAGTTCTTC.

The sample holds one count of this clone. CDR3 loop: CASSSGFYEQYF. CDR3 sequence (DNA): TGTGCCAGCAGCTCGGGGTTTTACGAGCAGTACTTC. The chain combines TRBV7-9 with TRBJ2-7, with D perhaps TRBD2 (5 bases). CDR3 length: 12 residues. V dropped 4 bases and J dropped 4 bases, with 8 bases sitting between them. CDR1 and CDR2 from the germline V gene are SEHNR and FQNEAQ (reference sequence).

The CDR3 DNA reads TGTGCCAGCAGTTTAACACAGGGGGGCAACGAGCAGTACTTC. Its translation is CASSLTQGGNEQYF. This rearrangement joins TRBV6-6 to TRBJ2-7, with 8 bases lining up with TRBD1. CDR3 length equals 14 residues. Losses at the gene ends were 4 bases for V and 5 bases for J; bases not matched to a gene: 7. Germline CDR1 MNHNY, CDR2 SVGAGI (reference sequence).

The chain employs TRBV7-2 and TRBJ2-7; weak D call: TRBD2 (5 bases). Trimming stripped 1 base from V and 7 bases from J, with 14 bases between. CDR1 and CDR2 from the germline V gene are SGHTA and FQGNSA. The CDR3 extends over 14 amino acids. The CDR3 loop is CASSLGAATGEQYF. The CDR3 bases are TGTGCCAGCAGCTTAGGGGCAGCCACGGGGGAGCAGTACTTC.

The chain employs TRBV5-1 and TRBJ2-4, with 7 nucleotides matching TRBD1. Trimming took 2 bases from V and 15 from J; bases not matched to a gene: 5. The CDR3 has 11 amino acids. Germline V gives CDR1 SGHRS, CDR2 YFSETQ. CDR3 in DNA: TGCGCCAGCAGCTTAGACAGGGAGTGGTACTTC. Residues: CASSLDREWYF.

This clone has only one observation. Its ends do not fully match the called genes, so a read error is possible. This sequence joins TRBV20-1 and TRBJ1-1; D perhaps matches TRBD1 (5 bases). The CDR3 extends over 11 amino acids. CDR1 is DFQATT and CDR2 is SNEGSKA in the germline V gene (reference sequence). This CDR3 reads CSARTSTKAFF. The CDR3 DNA reads as TGCAGTGCAAGGACATCCACTAAAGCTTTCTTT.